Listed below are T cell receptor beta chains from one sample, sequenced in a study of shared clonotypes between healthy human individuals. Using immunoSEQ multiplex PCR, the repertoire was profiled, and TCRdb retains in-frame clones only, with some absent. The sample contains 2 million to 2.5 million clones, 85% to 95% of which appear only once. The specimen was naive CD4+ T cells from PBMCs. Receptors were obtained from a man between 18 and 29 years old in good health. Some clones in this sample may be carry-over from other donors' samples. CDR3s include the opening cysteine and the closing phenylalanine or tryptophan. A D gene is named only where the DNA matches it firmly. A row's size may be missing; if present it is once, few, many or a size class.

CDR3nt,CDR3aa,j_gene,abundance,v_gene,len,d_gene
TGTGCCAGCAGGGTAGGGATGGATGGCTACACCTTC,CASRVGMDGYTF,TRBJ1-2,-,TRBV28,12,-
TGTGCCAGCAGCTTCACAAGTAGCAATCAGCCCCAGCATTTT,CASSFTSSNQPQHF,TRBJ1-5,-,TRBV7-2,14,-
TGTGCCATCAGTGTTCAGGGGAAGAACACTGAAGCTTTCTTT,CAISVQGKNTEAFF,TRBJ1-1,-,TRBV10-3,14,-
TGTGCCAGCAGTGCTTCCAGGAGCCAAGAGACCCAGTACTTC,CASSASRSQETQYF,TRBJ2-5,-,TRBV2,14,-
TGCAGCGCCTCTGGGGGACTGAACACTGAAGCTTTCTTT,CSASGGLNTEAFF,TRBJ1-1,-,TRBV29-1,13,-
TGCGCCAGTAGGGGGAGTAGTCAGCCCCAGCATTTT,CASRGSSQPQHF,TRBJ1-5,-,TRBV23-1,12,-
TGTGCCAGCAGCGGTAGGGACAGTAGAAGGGGAAACACCATATATTTT,CASSGRDSRRGNTIYF,TRBJ1-3,-,TRBV7-9,16,TRBD1
TGTGCCAGCAGCTCTGCGGGACAGGGGAACTATGGCTACACCTTC,CASSSAGQGNYGYTF,TRBJ1-2,-,TRBV7-2,15,TRBD1
TGCGCCAGCAGCCTCGAATCTCCCAGTCAGCCCCAGCATTTT,CASSLESPSQPQHF,TRBJ1-5,-,TRBV5-1,14,-
TGTGCCAGCGGCTGGACACTTGCAACTAATGAAAAACTGTTTTTT,CASGWTLATNEKLFF,TRBJ1-4,-,TRBV7-9,15,-
TGTGCCAGCAGTCTGGGACCGGGACAAATAGGAGAGACCCAGTACTTC,CASSLGPGQIGETQYF,TRBJ2-5,-,TRBV14,16,-
TGTGCCAGCAGACGAGCCACAGGGGCTAACTATGGCTACACCTTC,CASRRATGANYGYTF,TRBJ1-2,-,TRBV28,15,TRBD1
TGTGCCAGCAGCGCTCCCCAGGGGAGGGGGGTTATGAACACTGAAGCTTTCTTT,CASSAPQGRGVMNTEAFF,TRBJ1-1,-,TRBV9,18,-
TGTGCCAGCACCCGGTTAACAGGCTCGCGGACCTACGAGCAGTACTTC,CASTRLTGSRTYEQYF,TRBJ2-7,-,TRBV27,16,-
TGTGCCACTAGCGGTCAAGAGACCCAGTACTTC,CATSGQETQYF,TRBJ2-5,-,TRBV10-3,11,TRBD2
TGTGCCAGCAGCCGCGGGGGGGAAAATGAAAAACTGTTTTTT,CASSRGGENEKLFF,TRBJ1-4,-,TRBV6-6,14,-
TGTGCCAGCAGCACACAGGGCTACACTGAAGCTTTCTTT,CASSTQGYTEAFF,TRBJ1-1,few,TRBV2,13,-
TGTGCCGGGACTAGCGGGAGGCGGAATGAGCAGTTCTTC,CAGTSGRRNEQFF,TRBJ2-1,-,TRBV30,13,TRBD2
TGTGCCAGTGGCGGGACAGCGAACACCGGGGAGCTGTTTTTT,CASGGTANTGELFF,TRBJ2-2,-,TRBV19,14,-
TGTGCCAGCAGTGACGGACAGGGGTTTAATGGCTACACCTTC,CASSDGQGFNGYTF,TRBJ1-2,-,TRBV2,14,TRBD1
TGTGCCAGCAGTACTCGCCCCGGGCCTGACGAGCAGTACTTC,CASSTRPGPDEQYF,TRBJ2-7,-,TRBV28,14,-
TGTGCCAGCAGCACGTTAGCGGGATTCGCCTACGAGCAGTACTTC,CASSTLAGFAYEQYF,TRBJ2-7,-,TRBV5-4,15,TRBD2
TGCGCCAGCAGCGTCGGGACTAGTCGCACAGATACGCAGTATTTT,CASSVGTSRTDTQYF,TRBJ2-3,-,TRBV4-1,15,TRBD2
TGTGCCAGCAGCAAACCTTCTCGTCTCAGGAGTCCGTTCACAGATACGCAGTATTTT,CASSKPSRLRSPFTDTQYF,TRBJ2-3,-,TRBV21-1,19,-
TGCGCCAGCAGCTTGGAGTCTAGCGGAGTCTCCTACAATGAGCAGTTCTTC,CASSLESSGVSYNEQFF,TRBJ2-1,-,TRBV5-1,17,TRBD2
TGTGCCAGCAGCCCCCTAGGGGACCACTACAATGAGCAGTTCTTC,CASSPLGDHYNEQFF,TRBJ2-1,-,TRBV5-6,15,-
TGCGCCAGCAGCTCCGACCGCCAAGAGACCCAGTACTTC,CASSSDRQETQYF,TRBJ2-5,-,TRBV5-1,13,-
TGTGCCAGTAGTATTCGAGCTAGCGGTTACAATGAGCAGTTCTTC,CASSIRASGYNEQFF,TRBJ2-1,-,TRBV19,15,TRBD2
TGTGCCAGCAGCTCCGGGACTAGCGGAGAGACCCAGTACTTC,CASSSGTSGETQYF,TRBJ2-5,-,TRBV7-9,14,TRBD2
TGTGCCAGCAGTCGACCCCTGGGTGCTACCTACTACGAGCAGTACTTC,CASSRPLGATYYEQYF,TRBJ2-7,-,TRBV2,16,-
TGCGCCAGCAGCTTGGGACAGATGAACACTGAAGCTTTCTTT,CASSLGQMNTEAFF,TRBJ1-1,-,TRBV5-1,14,-
TGTGCCAGCAGTGTGAGGGACAGGGGTGCAGATACGCAGTATTTT,CASSVRDRGADTQYF,TRBJ2-3,-,TRBV2,15,TRBD1
TGTGCCAGCAGCTTGACGGGACAGAATGGCTACACCTTC,CASSLTGQNGYTF,TRBJ1-2,few,TRBV7-9,13,TRBD1
TGTGCCAGCAGCTTAGGACTAGCGGAAAACACCGGGGAGCTGTTTTTT,CASSLGLAENTGELFF,TRBJ2-2,-,TRBV11-3,16,TRBD2
TGCGCCAGCAGCCGCGGACCGAGTGAAAAACTGTTTTTT,CASSRGPSEKLFF,TRBJ1-4,-,TRBV4-1,13,-
TGTGCCACCAGCAGGGATAACAGAGCAAACTATGGCTACACCTTC,CATSRDNRANYGYTF,TRBJ1-2,-,TRBV15,15,-
TGCGCCAGCAGCTTGGGTCTTATCGGCGGGAGGGCCACCACAGATACGCAGTATTTT,CASSLGLIGGRATTDTQYF,TRBJ2-3,-,TRBV5-1,19,TRBD2
TGTGCCAGCGGACTCCCTGGAGGGGGGGAACTGTTTTTT,CASGLPGGGELFF,TRBJ1-4,-,TRBV2,13,-
TGCGCCAGCAGCCCCCCTGGGACAGTAAACACTGAAGCTTTCTTT,CASSPPGTVNTEAFF,TRBJ1-1,-,TRBV4-1,15,TRBD1
TGCGCCAGCAGCCTGGACAGGGCGGATCAGCCCCAGCATTTT,CASSLDRADQPQHF,TRBJ1-5,few,TRBV4-1,14,TRBD1